The next 27 T cell receptor beta chains were all read from a single sample in a study of early T cells in non-severe SARS-CoV-2 infection. In TCRdb, the 5' RACE reads were re-called with MiXCR into one record per CDR3 protein. The sample lists about 61,000 distinct CDR3 sequences; approximately 10% were seen once. Specimen: whole blood. Every receptor here comes from an adult who was a healthcare worker with PCR-confirmed SARS-CoV-2 infection or an uninfected control (not recorded which).

This clonotype has at least ten counts. The rearrangement joins TRBV7-9 to TRBJ2-2, with D perhaps matching TRBD1 or TRBD2 (5 bases each). The V and J ends lost 5 bases and 2 bases respectively, with 15 bases between them. CDR1 is SEHNR and CDR2 is FQNEAQ in the germline V gene (reference sequence). This CDR3 region has 16 residues. The DNA of the CDR3 is TGTGCCAGCAGCCGAACGGACACGGGAAACACCGGGGAGCTGTTTTTT. It specifies CASSRTDTGNTGELFF.

This clonotype was picked up a small number of times. J is TRBJ2-1 and V is TRBV7-9; perhaps TRBD1 as D (5 bases). V lost 6 bases, J lost 6 bases, and 9 bases lay in between. Germline V gene lookup returns CDR1 SEHNR and CDR2 FQNEAQ (reference sequence). This CDR3 comprises 12 residues. The CDR3 sequence is CASSTGPNEQFF. The CDR3 coding sequence is TGTGCCAGCAGTACAGGCCCCAATGAGCAGTTCTTC.

This clonotype was detected once. A much larger clone is a single base away; this may be a read error. V gene TRBV29-1 combines with J gene TRBJ1-1, with no clear D. Germline V gene sequence: CDR1 SQVTM, CDR2 ANQGSEA. CDR3 length equals 14 residues. V gave up 6 bases and J gave up 4 bases, with 18 bases separating them. CDR3 sequence reads: CSVTLGLSSTEAFF. The CDR3 DNA reads TGCAGCGTAACACTGGGCCTAAGTAGCACTGAAGCTTTCTTT.

This clonotype turned up a few times. The chain has TRBV9 and TRBJ2-4, with unresolved D. The V gene's germline CDR1 is SGDLS and CDR2 YYNGEE. The CDR3 length is 16 residues. Trimming removed 3 bases at V and 4 bases at J, with 17 bases between. CDR3 sequence reads: CASSAPDGLRKNIQYF. The DNA for the CDR3 is TGTGCCAGCAGCGCCCCGGACGGATTGAGGAAAAACATTCAGTACTTC.

The V call is TRBV11-2, the J call TRBJ2-5, with a weak D call TRBD1 (5 bases). Trimming removed 1 base at V and 5 bases at J, with 17 bases between. The CDR3 runs to 16 residues. In germline, CDR1 is SGHAT, CDR2 FQNNGV. The CDR3: CASSLVGGHRQETQYF. Here the CDR3 DNA reads TGTGCCAGCAGCTTAGTTGGTGGACACAGGCAGGAGACCCAGTACTTC.

The chain has TRBV9 and TRBJ2-5; 8 nucleotides align to TRBD2. The CDR3 totals 16 residues. CDR1 and CDR2 from the germline V gene are SGDLS and YYNGEE. V shed 0 bases and J 5 bases; nucleotides not matched to a gene: 9. CDR3 residues: CASSVADRGGRETQYF. CDR3 bases: TGTGCCAGCAGCGTAGCTGACCGGGGGGGCCGCGAGACCCAGTACTTC.

This clonotype has ten or more counts. The V and J genes are TRBV10-1 and TRBJ1-5; D unclear. CDR3 length: 14 residues. The ends were cut back, 2 bases at V and 0 bases at J, with 5 bases in the middle. CDR1 is WNHNN, CDR2 SYGVQD, per germline (reference sequence). The CDR3 DNA reads TGCGCCAGCAGTGAGGGGGATAGCAATCAGCCCCAGCATTTT. As protein: CASSEGDSNQPQHF.

This clonotype was found many times. The gene calls are TRBV29-1 and TRBJ1-1, with D possibly TRBD1 on 6 matching bases. V lost 4 bases and J lost 4, with 19 bases in between. The CDR3 loop spans 15 amino acids. Germline-derived CDR1 and CDR2 are SQVTM and ANQGSEA. Here the CDR3 DNA reads TGCAGCGTTGGATCCCTCGCTCAGGGGAGCACTGAAGCTTTCTTT. This translates into CSVGSLAQGSTEAFF.

This clonotype came up many times. The rearrangement joins TRBV27 to TRBJ1-1; 8 bases align to TRBD1. The V and J ends lost 5 bases and 3 bases, in that order; junction bases with no gene match: 8. The CDR3 is made up of 15 amino acids. CDR1 is MNHEY, CDR2 SMNVEV, per germline (reference sequence). CDR3 sequence (DNA): TGTGCCAGCAGTGCCTGGACAGGGTGGGACACTGAAGCTTTCTTT. It yields the protein CASSAWTGWDTEAFF.

V and J are TRBV25-1 and TRBJ1-2; the D is unclear. Germline CDR1 MGHDK, CDR2 SYGVNS. Trimming took off 6 bases at V and 8 bases at J, with 16 bases between the two ends. The CDR3 runs 13 residues. This CDR3 is CASSPGGKRGYTF. The DNA for the CDR3 is TGTGCCAGCAGCCCCGGCGGGAAACGAGGCTACACCTTC.

V and J are TRBV13 and TRBJ2-3; possible D gene TRBD2, 6 bases. The germline CDR1 and CDR2 sequences are PRHDT and FYEKMQ (reference sequence). CDR3 length: 14 amino acids. V lost 6 bases, J lost 0 bases, and 10 bases lay in between. The CDR3: CASSAGLSTDTQYF. CDR3 coding DNA: TGTGCCAGCAGTGCGGGGCTGAGCACAGATACGCAGTATTTT.

This clonotype came up many times. The chain carries TRBV28 and TRBJ2-7; D gene ambiguous. The CDR3 totals 12 residues. CDR1 is MDHEN and CDR2 is SYDVKM in the germline V gene. The ends were cut back, 2 bases at V and 5 bases at J, with 7 bases in the middle. In nucleotides, the CDR3 is TGTGCCAGCAGTTTACTCCGGAACGAGCAGTACTTC. Translation gives CASSLLRNEQYF.

This clonotype was counted between two and nine times. The J gene is TRBJ2-1, the V gene TRBV20-1; no clear D gene. The V end lost 5 bases, the J end lost 7 bases, and 6 bases lay between the germline ends. From germline, CDR1 is DFQATT and CDR2 SNEGSKA (reference sequence). This CDR3 has 10 residues. CDR3 loop: CSAYLNEQFF. CDR3 nucleotide sequence: TGCAGTGCTTATCTTAATGAGCAGTTCTTC.

The chain is built from TRBV6-5 and TRBJ2-5, with D possibly matching TRBD1 (5 bases). Per germline, CDR1 MNHEY and CDR2 SVGAGI. The length of the CDR3 is 15 residues. The V end was cut by 0 bases, the J end by 1 base, with 9 bases between. The CDR3 DNA sequence: TGTGCCAGCAGTTACTCGCAGGGTGCCCAAGAGACCCAGTACTTC. Amino acids: CASSYSQGAQETQYF.

The sample holds a few counts of this clonotype. The chain couples TRBV19 to TRBJ2-1; no clear D. This CDR3 contains 11 residues. Germline V lookup: CDR1 LNHDA, CDR2 SQIVND (reference sequence). V lost 4 bases to trimming and J lost 2 bases, with 0 bases between them. The CDR3 region has the DNA TGTGCCAGTAGTACCTACAATGAGCAGTTCTTC. Amino acid sequence: CASSTYNEQFF.

This clonotype was seen a few times. The V and J genes are TRBV7-9 and TRBJ2-5; D is unclear. The V and J ends lost 3 bases and 5 bases respectively, with 7 bases between them. This CDR3 contains 12 residues. Germline V lookup: CDR1 SEHNR, CDR2 FQNEAQ (reference sequence). As DNA, the CDR3 is TGTGCCAGCAGCTTTATACTGGAGACCCAGTACTTC. Its protein is CASSFILETQYF.

The chain recombines TRBV24-1 with TRBJ2-1, with 12 bases lining up with TRBD1. V dropped 3 bases and J dropped 12; count of bases not matched to a gene: 17. This CDR3 contains 18 residues. Germline V CDR1 and CDR2: KGHDR, SFDVKD. This CDR3 reads CATSDATTGTGGIVGQFF. As DNA, the CDR3 is TGTGCCACCAGTGATGCAACTACCGGGACAGGGGGCATCGTTGGGCAGTTCTTC.

This clonotype was recorded a few times. The junction shows a germline mismatch at one end, possibly a read error. This chain uses TRBV7-2 with TRBJ2-3; D possibly uses TRBD1 or TRBD2 (7 bases each). The germline V gene has CDR1 SGHTA and CDR2 FQGNSA. There are 13 residues in the CDR3. The CDR3 region is CVSRGGASDTQYF. In nucleotides, the CDR3 is TGTGTCAGCAGGGGGGGGGCGTCAGATACGCAGTATTTT.

The rearrangement links TRBV2 to TRBJ2-7; a possible D gene is TRBD2 (7 bases). V dropped 4 bases and J dropped 0 bases, with 13 bases sitting between them. The CDR3 is 15 amino acids. The germline V gene encodes CDR1 SNHLY and CDR2 FYNNEI. The CDR3 here is CASSARGAISYEQYF. In nucleotides, the CDR3 is TGTGCCAGCAGTGCACGGGGGGCCATCTCCTACGAGCAGTACTTC.

This clonotype showed up just a few times. The chain carries TRBV5-8 and TRBJ1-5; D is ambiguous. Germline V gene sequence: CDR1 SGHTS, CDR2 YDEGEE. Trimming stripped 4 bases from V and 4 bases from J, with 6 bases between. This CDR3 has 12 residues. Here the CDR3 DNA reads TGTGCCAGCAGCCTTCTAAATCAGCCCCAGCATTTT. Translation gives CASSLLNQPQHF.

The sample holds many counts of this clonotype. The rearrangement joins TRBV21-1 to TRBJ2-7. TRBV21-1 is assigned pseudogene status. CDR3 size: 11 residues. The CDR3 DNA reads TGTGCCAGCAGCCCGACCCAGTGGCAGTACTTC. Protein sequence: CASSPTQWQYF.

This clonotype was seen repeatedly, ten times or more. The chain joins TRBV30 to TRBJ2-1; possible D gene TRBD1, 5 bases. The CDR3 contains 14 residues. Germline assignment: CDR1 GTSNPN and CDR2 SVGIG (reference sequence). V was cut by 2 bases and J by 2 bases, with 10 bases left in between. CDR3 coding DNA: TGTGCCTGGAGTAGGGGTACAGCCTACAATGAGCAGTTCTTC. It translates to CAWSRGTAYNEQFF.

This clonotype has a count of ten or more. This chain uses TRBV20-1 with TRBJ1-2, with TRBD1 as a possible D gene (5 bases). Trimming stripped 3 bases from V and 2 bases from J, with 22 bases between. The CDR3 covers 17 residues. Per germline, CDR1 DFQATT and CDR2 SNEGSKA (reference sequence). The CDR3 region is CSASHSGGGIGNYGYTF. CDR3 nucleotides: TGCAGTGCTAGTCACTCCGGCGGGGGGATTGGGAACTATGGCTACACCTTC.

The chain combines TRBV23-1 with TRBJ2-3; D not certain. TRBV23-1 is noted as an ORF with a role that remains uncertain. The length of the CDR3 is 14 residues. V was cut by 11 bases and J by 8 bases, with 23 bases left in between. The CDR3 loop is CAFRANLGEATQYF. The CDR3 DNA sequence: TGCGCCTTCCGGGCAAACCTGGGCGAGGCTACGCAGTATTTT.

This clonotype has at least ten counts. The rearrangement links TRBV12-3 or TRBV12-4 to TRBJ2-1; a weak D match, TRBD2 (6 bases). V lost 7 bases and J lost 7, with 17 bases in between. This CDR3 spans 14 amino acids. The CDR3 DNA follows: TGTGCCAGCAAGCCGGGACTCCCTAGGAATGAGCAGTTCTTC. Its protein is CASKPGLPRNEQFF.

This chain connects TRBV6-1 to TRBJ2-5; D could derive from TRBD1 or TRBD2 (5 bases each). V shed 3 bases and J shed 12 bases, with 20 bases lying between them. There are 14 residues in the CDR3. Germline V lookup: CDR1 MNHNS, CDR2 SASEGT. DNA of the CDR3: TGTGCCAGCAGTGAGCCTTGGGACCCCCTAGCCAAGTACTTC. Protein: CASSEPWDPLAKYF.

The CDR3 region is CASSLQGNTEAFF. DNA of the CDR3: TGTGCCAGCAGCCTACAGGGGAACACTGAAGCTTTCTTT. V usage is TRBV14 and J usage is TRBJ1-1; D perhaps matches TRBD1 (6 bases). This CDR3 spans 13 amino acids. The germline V and J ends were trimmed by 4 bases and 1 base, with 7 bases remaining between them. CDR1 and CDR2 (germline): SGHDN, FVKESK.